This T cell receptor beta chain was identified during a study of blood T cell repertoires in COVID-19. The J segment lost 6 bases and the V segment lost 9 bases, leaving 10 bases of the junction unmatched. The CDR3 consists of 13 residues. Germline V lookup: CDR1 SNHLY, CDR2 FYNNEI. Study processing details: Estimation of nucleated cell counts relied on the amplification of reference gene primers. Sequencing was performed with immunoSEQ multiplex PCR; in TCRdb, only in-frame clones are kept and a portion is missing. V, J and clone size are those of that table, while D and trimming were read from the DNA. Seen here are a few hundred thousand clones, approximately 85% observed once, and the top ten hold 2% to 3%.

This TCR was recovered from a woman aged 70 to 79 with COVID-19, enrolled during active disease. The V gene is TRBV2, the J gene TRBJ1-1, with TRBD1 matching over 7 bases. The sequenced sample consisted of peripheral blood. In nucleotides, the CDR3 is TGTGCCAGTCTTCAGGGGGAGTTCGCTGAAGCTTTCTTT. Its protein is CASLQGEFAEAFF.